This TCR beta chain was captured in a study of T cells after posttransplantation cyclophosphamide (dated by TCRdb to 2016 to 2017). Background on the whole study: The study tracked T cell repertoire reconstitution by TRB sequencing after myeloablative bone marrow transplantation using posttransplantation cyclophosphamide as GVHD prophylaxis. Blood from every one of the 30 or so PTCy patients who had 1-year posttransplant specimens underwent TRB sequencing. Public TRB sequences were checked against a database of over 3,000 sequences associated with responses to pathogens, tumor antigens, self-antigens and alloantigens. Up to 3 additional blood samples from 2 to 5.2 years after transplant were also TRB-sequenced in 3 patients, as was pretransplant blood from 4 patients. Samples from roughly 35 PTCy-treated patients, along with samples from 16 of their related bone marrow donors, underwent antigen receptor sequencing. Because TRA and TRB clonality were tightly correlated in 8 or 9 samples, subsequent TCR analyses were focused on TRB only. The paper as a whole reports these results and caveats: Across 45 patients, recipient CMV seropositivity and CMV reactivation were highly associated with TRB clonality; PTCy diversity was similar to CNI/methotrexate controls. At 1-2 months, donor-recipient similarity was low but rose over the first year, and the later blood repertoires were often dominated by donor CD8+ memory clones. The TRB repertoires of T cells infiltrating skin or GI tract showed only limited overlap with the TRB repertoires of T cells in blood.

Ends trimmed: V by 3 bases, J by 4 bases; bases unmatched to a gene: 8. In the germline V gene, CDR1 corresponds to MGHRA and CDR2 to YSYEKL. The cysteine opens and the phenylalanine closes a CDR3 of 15 amino acids. The sequence is cut down to CDR3 DNA, 45 bases in frame from base 1. Per the publication, the treatment or condition label means: high-dose cyclophosphamide on days +3 and +4 as single-agent GVHD prophylaxis. Busulfan and fludarabine conditioning, a related or unrelated marrow graft, and cyclophosphamide on days +3 and +4 were given to PTCy patients. The PTCy-treated patients were enrolled in a prospective multi-institutional clinical trial. Peripheral blood and bone marrow mononuclear cells were isolated by Ficoll-Hypaque density centrifugation and were cryopreserved. CD4+ and CD8+ T cells, including naive and memory subsets, were sorted by FACS using a FACSAria II. Genomic DNA was used for TRB sequencing, which was performed with the immunoSEQ assay at survey resolution or with the hsTCRB kit. The original pipeline was this. The immunoSEQ software handled initial read processing, and the LymphoSeq R package was used for repertoire analyses. For each TRB dataset, clonality was calculated as 1 minus normalized Shannon entropy, and the Gini coefficient was computed as well. Phenotypes of unsorted samples were inferred by mapping TRB sequences from sorted subsets of the recipient or donor onto unsorted samples of the same recipient. TCRdb provides this immuneACCESS table in a form limited to in-frame rearrangements. Some clones are lacking; in checked studies, under half of them reflect an unresolved V gene, and why the rest are absent is not known. The V and J calls and clone size are taken from that table; D and trimming were inferred from the DNA. For this sample the table gives 15,000 or so clones, of which 75% to 80% were detected only once. Roughly a third of the sample is held by the ten biggest clonotypes.

The table lists this clone with a few counts. Its antigen is currently not known. No clone much larger than this one lies a single base away; base qualities are absent. The sample consisted of CD8+ T cells sorted from PBMCs, taken roughly 250 weeks after a stem cell transplant with posttransplant cyclophosphamide. This chain joins TRBV4-1 to TRBJ1-2, and 7 junctional nucleotides match TRBD1. This TCR derives from a female patient in her thirties or forties who received an allogeneic stem cell transplant from a related donor, was CMV-positive, and had no GVHD. Donor T cells from the graft may be present among the T cells after a transplant. The nucleotides are TGCGCCAGCAGCCACGTCGGACAGGCGGGCTATGGCTACACCTTC. The resulting protein is CASSHVGQAGYGYTF.